This is a list of T cell receptor beta chains from one sample in a study of T-cell reconstitution after alpha-beta-depleted transplantation in children. TCRdb reanalysed the PCR reads using MiXCR and keeps one entry per CDR3 protein. The sample gives 6,000 or so distinct CDR3 sequences, about 16% of which show up once; under 85% is in the top ten. The sequencing here drew on PBMCs, mostly from graft donor cells, taken 180 days after TCRalphabeta/CD19-depleted stem cell transplant. The source of these receptors is a patient under 10 years old who had a stem cell transplant for inherited bone marrow failure, so the T cells may come from the graft donor. The CDR3 runs from the conserved cysteine through the conserved F or W. Fields, in order: D gene, V gene, J gene, clone size, CDR3 protein, CDR3 DNA. The D gene is left open where the match is weak. Only some rows state a clone size, as once, few, many or a class for expanded clones.

d_call: NA
v_call: TRBV4-3
j_call: TRBJ2-1
clone_size: many
cdr3_aa: CASSQVVGVLGNEQFF
cdr3_nt: TGCGCCAGCAGCCAAGTCGTGGGGGTCTTAGGCAATGAGCAGTTCTTC

d_call: TRBD1
v_call: TRBV11-3
j_call: TRBJ2-1
clone_size: many
cdr3_aa: CASSLRTGGYNEQFF
cdr3_nt: TGTGCCAGCAGCTTGAGGACAGGGGGCTACAATGAGCAGTTCTTC

d_call: TRBD2
v_call: TRBV29-1
j_call: TRBJ2-7
clone_size: NA
cdr3_aa: CSGYSGVSYEQYF
cdr3_nt: TGCAGCGGATATAGCGGGGTCTCCTACGAGCAGTACTTC

d_call: NA
v_call: TRBV4-3
j_call: TRBJ1-2
clone_size: many
cdr3_aa: CASSQGATAYHF
cdr3_nt: TGCGCCAGCAGCCAAGGGGCCACAGCATACCACTTC

d_call: TRBD2
v_call: TRBV20-1
j_call: TRBJ2-3
clone_size: many
cdr3_aa: CSAETSETDTQYF
cdr3_nt: TGCAGTGCCGAGACTAGCGAGACAGATACGCAGTATTTT

d_call: NA
v_call: TRBV7-2
j_call: TRBJ2-7
clone_size: NA
cdr3_aa: CASSLAPSRSTYEQYF
cdr3_nt: TGTGCCAGCAGCTTAGCCCCGAGTAGATCAACCTACGAGCAGTACTTC

d_call: NA
v_call: TRBV5-1
j_call: TRBJ2-7
clone_size: many
cdr3_aa: CASSLGQKLYEQYF
cdr3_nt: TGCGCCAGCAGCTTGGGGCAGAAGCTCTACGAGCAGTACTTC

d_call: TRBD1
v_call: TRBV12-3/TRBV12-4
j_call: TRBJ2-7
clone_size: NA
cdr3_aa: CASSTGVWGYEQYF
cdr3_nt: TGTGCCAGCAGTACAGGGGTTTGGGGCTACGAGCAGTACTTC

d_call: NA
v_call: TRBV25-1
j_call: TRBJ2-1
clone_size: many
cdr3_aa: CASRPRGSYNEQFF
cdr3_nt: TGTGCCAGCAGGCCCCGAGGGTCCTACAATGAGCAGTTCTTC

d_call: TRBD1
v_call: TRBV7-2
j_call: TRBJ2-1
clone_size: many
cdr3_aa: CASSLENRGPLWEQFF
cdr3_nt: TGTGCCAGCAGCTTAGAGAACAGGGGGCCACTGTGGGAGCAGTTCTTC

d_call: NA
v_call: TRBV7-9
j_call: TRBJ2-3
clone_size: many
cdr3_aa: CASSFTTGDTQYF
cdr3_nt: TGTGCCAGCAGCTTTACGACAGGAGATACGCAGTATTTT

d_call: NA
v_call: TRBV15
j_call: TRBJ1-3
clone_size: many
cdr3_aa: CATSRAWAPSGNTIYF
cdr3_nt: TGTGCCACCAGCAGAGCCTGGGCACCCTCTGGAAACACCATATATTTT

d_call: NA
v_call: TRBV5-1
j_call: TRBJ2-5
clone_size: many
cdr3_aa: CASSLATGEGETQYF
cdr3_nt: TGCGCCAGCAGCTTGGCGACAGGGGAGGGGGAGACCCAGTACTTC

d_call: NA
v_call: TRBV7-6
j_call: TRBJ2-7
clone_size: many
cdr3_aa: CASSLLAGEDYEQYF
cdr3_nt: TGTGCCAGCAGCTTACTCGCAGGGGAGGACTACGAGCAGTACTTC

d_call: TRBD2
v_call: TRBV4-3
j_call: TRBJ2-1
clone_size: many
cdr3_aa: CASSLRGLPEQFF
cdr3_nt: TGCGCCAGCAGCCTAAGGGGACTACCCGAGCAGTTCTTC

d_call: TRBD1
v_call: TRBV5-6
j_call: TRBJ2-7
clone_size: few
cdr3_aa: CASSFRLLGQGAYEQYF
cdr3_nt: TGTGCCAGCAGCTTCCGGCTTCTTGGTCAGGGGGCCTACGAGCAGTACTTC

d_call: NA
v_call: TRBV7-9
j_call: TRBJ1-1
clone_size: many
cdr3_aa: CASSSLLGMGTEAFF
cdr3_nt: TGTGCCAGCAGCTCTCTACTGGGGATGGGGACTGAAGCTTTCTTT

d_call: TRBD1
v_call: TRBV12-3/TRBV12-4
j_call: TRBJ1-1
clone_size: once
cdr3_aa: CASSAQTGGDSEAFF
cdr3_nt: TGTGCCAGCAGTGCCCAGACAGGGGGAGACTCCGAAGCTTTCTTT

d_call: TRBD2
v_call: TRBV4-3
j_call: TRBJ2-7
clone_size: NA
cdr3_aa: CASSLSGGRGTYEQYF
cdr3_nt: TGCGCCAGCAGCCTAAGCGGCGGGAGAGGCACCTACGAGCAGTACTTC

d_call: TRBD1
v_call: TRBV7-9
j_call: TRBJ2-2
clone_size: many
cdr3_aa: CANPGQGSTGELFF
cdr3_nt: TGTGCCAACCCGGGACAGGGGTCCACCGGGGAGCTGTTTTTT

d_call: TRBD2
v_call: TRBV20-1
j_call: TRBJ2-5
clone_size: many
cdr3_aa: CSAISGGIRETQYF
cdr3_nt: TGCAGTGCTATCTCGGGGGGGATTAGGGAGACCCAGTACTTC

d_call: TRBD2
v_call: TRBV7-2
j_call: TRBJ2-7
clone_size: many
cdr3_aa: CASSPRRRHSSGGSEQYF
cdr3_nt: TGTGCCAGCAGCCCCCGACGTCGCCATTCTAGCGGGGGGTCGGAGCAGTACTTC

d_call: NA
v_call: TRBV6-5
j_call: TRBJ2-7
clone_size: few
cdr3_aa: CASRGQAWTYEQYF
cdr3_nt: TGTGCCAGCAGGGGGCAGGCTTGGACCTACGAGCAGTACTTC

d_call: TRBD2
v_call: TRBV12-3/TRBV12-4
j_call: TRBJ2-1
clone_size: few
cdr3_aa: CASSPVSGRVDNEQFF
cdr3_nt: TGTGCCAGCAGTCCTGTTAGCGGGAGAGTGGACAATGAGCAGTTCTTC

d_call: NA
v_call: TRBV3-1
j_call: TRBJ2-7
clone_size: few
cdr3_aa: CASSGYSYEQYF
cdr3_nt: TGTGCCAGCAGCGGATACTCCTACGAGCAGTACTTC

d_call: NA
v_call: TRBV28
j_call: TRBJ2-7
clone_size: many
cdr3_aa: CASSPYRYEQYF
cdr3_nt: TGTGCCAGCAGTCCCTATCGTTACGAGCAGTACTTC

d_call: TRBD2
v_call: TRBV24-1
j_call: TRBJ2-3
clone_size: medium-sized
cdr3_aa: CATSEGQSGSADTQYF
cdr3_nt: TGTGCCACCAGTGAAGGGCAAAGCGGGAGCGCAGATACGCAGTATTTT

d_call: TRBD2
v_call: TRBV5-6
j_call: TRBJ2-7
clone_size: NA
cdr3_aa: CASSEGLAGYEQYF
cdr3_nt: TGTGCCAGCAGCGAAGGACTAGCGGGGTACGAGCAGTACTTC

d_call: NA
v_call: TRBV6-1
j_call: TRBJ1-1
clone_size: NA
cdr3_aa: CASSGMNTEAFF
cdr3_nt: TGTGCCAGCAGTGGTATGAACACTGAAGCTTTCTTT

d_call: NA
v_call: TRBV7-9
j_call: TRBJ1-5
clone_size: many
cdr3_aa: CASSLVLQPQHF
cdr3_nt: TGTGCCAGCAGCTTAGTGTTGCAGCCCCAGCATTTT

d_call: NA
v_call: TRBV7-9
j_call: TRBJ1-2
clone_size: many
cdr3_aa: CASSFTTAEYGYTF
cdr3_nt: TGTGCCAGCAGCTTTACGACCGCGGAGTATGGCTACACCTTC

d_call: NA
v_call: TRBV18
j_call: TRBJ2-7
clone_size: many
cdr3_aa: CASSPWERTISEQYF
cdr3_nt: TGTGCCAGCTCACCTTGGGAAAGGACTATTTCCGAGCAGTACTTC

d_call: NA
v_call: TRBV7-2
j_call: TRBJ2-3
clone_size: NA
cdr3_aa: CASSSTGTRRRTDTQYF
cdr3_nt: TGTGCCAGCAGCTCTACCGGGACCCGGAGACGCACAGATACGCAGTATTTT

d_call: TRBD2
v_call: TRBV6-2/TRBV6-3
j_call: TRBJ2-2
clone_size: many
cdr3_aa: CASSSSGFTGELFF
cdr3_nt: TGTGCCAGCAGCTCTAGCGGGTTCACCGGGGAGCTGTTTTTT

d_call: TRBD1
v_call: TRBV13
j_call: TRBJ2-7
clone_size: many
cdr3_aa: CASSPVTGKSYEQYF
cdr3_nt: TGTGCCAGCAGCCCTGTGACAGGGAAAAGCTACGAGCAGTACTTC

d_call: NA
v_call: TRBV5-5
j_call: TRBJ1-2
clone_size: many
cdr3_aa: CASRSAGAYGGYTF
cdr3_nt: TGTGCCAGCAGATCCGCAGGGGCCTATGGTGGCTACACCTTC

d_call: NA
v_call: TRBV4-3
j_call: TRBJ2-5
clone_size: many
cdr3_aa: CASSQGLRDPQYF
cdr3_nt: TGCGCCAGCAGCCAAGGTCTCCGGGACCCCCAGTACTTC

d_call: TRBD1
v_call: TRBV29-1
j_call: TRBJ2-1
clone_size: many
cdr3_aa: CSSAGTAYNEQFF
cdr3_nt: TGCAGCTCCGCCGGGACAGCATACAATGAGCAGTTCTTC

d_call: TRBD2
v_call: TRBV6-2/TRBV6-3
j_call: TRBJ2-5
clone_size: many
cdr3_aa: CASSDRGGAVETQYF
cdr3_nt: TGTGCCAGCAGTGATCGCGGGGGGGCAGTAGAGACCCAGTACTTC

d_call: NA
v_call: TRBV29-1
j_call: TRBJ2-5
clone_size: many
cdr3_aa: CSVTKGGPWETQYF
cdr3_nt: TGCAGCGTCACCAAGGGGGGACCATGGGAGACCCAGTACTTC

d_call: TRBD2
v_call: TRBV7-2
j_call: TRBJ2-1
clone_size: many
cdr3_aa: CASSLTSGRHNEQFF
cdr3_nt: TGTGCCAGCAGTTTAACTAGCGGACGGCACAATGAGCAGTTCTTC

d_call: TRBD2
v_call: TRBV20-1
j_call: TRBJ2-1
clone_size: many
cdr3_aa: CSMNLAGGSSSYNEQFF
cdr3_nt: TGCAGTATGAATCTAGCGGGAGGAAGTAGCTCCTACAATGAGCAGTTCTTC

d_call: NA
v_call: TRBV20-1
j_call: TRBJ2-5
clone_size: many
cdr3_aa: CSAGTSQGKETQYF
cdr3_nt: TGCAGTGCTGGGACCTCCCAGGGCAAGGAGACCCAGTACTTC

d_call: TRBD1
v_call: TRBV6-2/TRBV6-3
j_call: TRBJ2-5
clone_size: many
cdr3_aa: CASRTRGLGETQYF
cdr3_nt: TGTGCCAGCAGGACCAGGGGGCTGGGAGAGACCCAGTACTTC

d_call: NA
v_call: TRBV7-9
j_call: TRBJ2-7
clone_size: many
cdr3_aa: CASSPVTSYEQYF
cdr3_nt: TGTGCCAGCAGCCCAGTGACATCCTACGAGCAGTACTTC

d_call: TRBD1
v_call: TRBV6-2/TRBV6-3
j_call: TRBJ1-1
clone_size: many
cdr3_aa: CASGGQMNTEAFF
cdr3_nt: TGTGCCAGCGGGGGACAGATGAACACTGAAGCTTTCTTT

d_call: NA
v_call: TRBV15
j_call: TRBJ1-5
clone_size: NA
cdr3_aa: CATTWGAGQPQHF
cdr3_nt: TGTGCCACCACCTGGGGGGCTGGGCAGCCCCAGCATTTT

d_call: NA
v_call: TRBV6-5
j_call: TRBJ2-7
clone_size: many
cdr3_aa: CASSWDPSSPYEQYF
cdr3_nt: TGTGCCAGCAGTTGGGACCCCTCAAGCCCCTACGAGCAGTACTTC

d_call: NA
v_call: TRBV14
j_call: TRBJ2-2
clone_size: many
cdr3_aa: CASSRTPPGRHRNSGELFF
cdr3_nt: TGTGCCAGCAGCCGAACACCCCCAGGGAGGCACCGAAACTCCGGGGAGCTGTTTTTT

d_call: NA
v_call: TRBV15
j_call: TRBJ2-7
clone_size: many
cdr3_aa: CATSRGRVYEQYF
cdr3_nt: TGTGCCACCAGCAGGGGGCGCGTTTACGAGCAGTACTTC

d_call: NA
v_call: TRBV18
j_call: TRBJ2-4
clone_size: once
cdr3_aa: CASSPGSRKAKNIQYF
cdr3_nt: TGTGCCAGCTCACCAGGCTCCAGAAAAGCCAAAAACATTCAGTACTTC

d_call: NA
v_call: TRBV7-5
j_call: TRBJ2-3
clone_size: NA
cdr3_aa: CLCASSLGDGPKSTDTQYF
cdr3_nt: NA

d_call: TRBD1
v_call: TRBV5-1
j_call: TRBJ2-5
clone_size: many
cdr3_aa: CASSFRQGSQETQYF
cdr3_nt: TGCGCCAGCAGCTTCCGACAGGGCTCACAAGAGACCCAGTACTTC

d_call: NA
v_call: TRBV7-9
j_call: TRBJ1-1
clone_size: many
cdr3_aa: CASSLRHQNTEAFF
cdr3_nt: TGTGCCAGCAGCCTTCGACACCAGAACACTGAAGCTTTCTTT

d_call: TRBD2
v_call: TRBV20-1
j_call: TRBJ2-5
clone_size: many
cdr3_aa: CSAMGLAVQETQYF
cdr3_nt: TGCAGTGCCATGGGACTAGCTGTCCAAGAGACCCAGTACTTC

d_call: TRBD1
v_call: TRBV19
j_call: TRBJ1-5
clone_size: many
cdr3_aa: CASSIGRGYNQPQHF
cdr3_nt: TGTGCCAGTAGTATCGGCAGGGGGTACAATCAGCCCCAGCATTTT

d_call: NA
v_call: TRBV5-1
j_call: TRBJ2-3
clone_size: many
cdr3_aa: CASRGAVDTQYF
cdr3_nt: TGCGCCAGCAGGGGGGCGGTAGATACGCAGTATTTT

d_call: NA
v_call: TRBV7-9
j_call: TRBJ2-3
clone_size: many
cdr3_aa: CASSPSRLDRRGDTQYF
cdr3_nt: TGTGCCAGCAGCCCGAGCCGGCTTGACCGCCGCGGGGATACGCAGTATTTT

d_call: NA
v_call: TRBV7-2
j_call: TRBJ2-1
clone_size: many
cdr3_aa: CASRPSYNEQFF
cdr3_nt: TGTGCCAGCAGGCCTAGCTACAATGAGCAGTTCTTC